The rows below give T cell receptor beta chains drawn from one sample of a study of blood T cells in healthy people across ages. TCRdb reanalysed the 5' RACE reads using MiXCR and keeps one entry per CDR3 protein. The data hold 1.5 million or so distinct CDR3 sequences, with 35% to 45% observed a single time. Sequencing was performed on blood. Receptor source: a woman aged 18-29 years in good health. Both conserved end residues are part of each CDR3. D genes are given only for firm matches. Clone size is not always given. Where it is, it says once, few, many or a class for expanded clones.

TRBJ2-3	-	TRBV4-3	-	CASSPDESPDTQYF	TGCGCCAGCAGCCCCGATGAGAGTCCAGATACGCAGTATTTT
TRBJ2-7	few	TRBV28	-	CASMGRHRYEQYF	TGTGCCTCCATGGGAAGGCACCGCTACGAGCAGTACTTC
TRBJ2-3	few	TRBV4-3	-	CASSQDHSPDTQYF	TGCGCCAGCAGCCAAGATCACAGTCCAGATACGCAGTATTTT
TRBJ1-2	once	TRBV20-1	TRBD1	CSARRDRSNYGYTF	TGCAGTGCTAGAAGGGACAGGTCTAACTATGGCTACACCTTC
TRBJ2-5	-	TRBV27	TRBD2	CASSLVLAHDEQYF	TGTGCCAGCAGTTTAGTACTAGCGCACGATGAGCAGTACTTC
TRBJ2-1	few	TRBV20-1	TRBD2	CSARSPRLAGSYNEQFF	TGCAGTGCTAGATCTCCCCGACTAGCGGGCTCCTACAATGAGCAGTTCTTC
TRBJ2-2	-	TRBV24-1	-	CATSDVVTTEMFEGGELFF	TGTGCCACCAGTGACGTGGTGACAACAGAGATGTTTGAAGGCGGGGAGCTGTTTTTT
TRBJ2-3	many	TRBV6-5	-	CASSFGATDTQYF	TGTGCCAGCAGTTTCGGGGCGACAGATACGCAGTATTTT
TRBJ1-1	few	TRBV29-1	-	CSVVIGEAFF	TGCAGCGTTGTCATAGGTGAAGCTTTCTTT
TRBJ1-1	-	TRBV7-2	-	CASSPQVQGGTEAFF	TGTGCCAGCAGCCCCCAAGTTCAGGGAGGAACTGAGGCTTTCTTT
TRBJ2-7	-	TRBV12-3/TRBV12-4	TRBD1	CASSAWTGPDVDEQYF	TGTGCCAGCAGTGCCTGGACAGGCCCGGACGTCGACGAGCAGTACTTC
TRBJ1-5	-	TRBV6-6	-	CASSYSAGGQPQHF	TGTGCCAGCAGTTACTCGGCCGGGGGCCAGCCCCAGCATTTT
TRBJ1-2	-	TRBV6-2/TRBV6-3	-	CASSNSGTNYGYTF	TGTGCCAGCAGTAATTCGGGGACTAACTATGGCTACACCTTC
TRBJ1-2	-	TRBV4-3	-	CASSQVNGGNGYTF	TGCGCCAGCAGCCAAGTTAACGGAGGGAATGGCTACACCTTC
TRBJ2-7	-	TRBV7-9	-	CASSLALETVSYEQYF	TGTGCCAGCAGCTTAGCGCTTGAGACGGTGTCCTACGAGCAGTACTTC
TRBJ1-2	-	TRBV11-2	TRBD1	CASNPGTGVISGYGYTF	TGTGCCAGCAACCCCGGGACAGGGGTCATTTCGGGTTATGGCTACACCTTC
TRBJ2-7	-	TRBV7-2	-	CASSMSTDYEQYF	TGTGCCAGCAGTATGTCCACAGACTACGAGCAGTACTTC
TRBJ1-2	few	TRBV4-1	-	CASSQEGIGPGGYTF	TGCGCCAGCAGCCAAGAAGGAATTGGACCGGGTGGCTACACCTTC
TRBJ2-7	-	TRBV18	-	CASSPFSGSYNEQYF	TGTGCCAGCTCACCTTTTAGCGGCTCCTACAATGAGCAGTACTTC
TRBJ1-2	-	TRBV29-1	-	CSVEDRPYDYTF	TGCAGCGTTGAAGACAGACCCTATGACTACACCTTC
TRBJ1-1	-	TRBV6-5	TRBD1	CASRRGQGADAEAFF	TGTGCCAGCAGACGCGGACAGGGGGCCGATGCGGAAGCTTTCTTT
TRBJ2-1	-	TRBV25-1	-	CASSEYYPVVEDNEQFF	TGTGCCAGCAGTGAATATTATCCAGTGGTCGAGGACAATGAGCAGTTCTTC
TRBJ2-3	-	TRBV6-5	-	CASSDSVRADTQYF	TGTGCCAGCAGTGATTCGGTGAGGGCAGATACGCAGTATTTT
TRBJ2-1	few	TRBV6-2/TRBV6-3	TRBD2	CASSPYLAGAYNEQFF	TGTGCCAGCAGTCCATACCTAGCGGGAGCATACAATGAGCAGTTCTTC
TRBJ2-7	-	TRBV7-2	-	CASRKRGQMYEQYF	TGTGCCAGCAGAAAACGGGGGCAGATGTACGAGCAGTACTTC
TRBJ2-7	-	TRBV25-1	TRBD1	CASSDSRTGSYNEQYF	TGTGCCAGCAGTGACAGTCGGACAGGCTCCTACAATGAGCAGTACTTC
TRBJ2-3	few	TRBV11-2	-	CASSSLIRTDTQYF	TGTGCCAGCAGCTCCTTAATCCGCACAGATACGCAGTATTTT
TRBJ2-5	-	TRBV6-2/TRBV6-3	-	CASSYSAGEYQETQYF	TGTGCCAGCAGTTACTCGGCAGGAGAGTACCAAGAGACCCAGTACTTC
TRBJ1-5	-	TRBV30	-	CAWTPGLGDQPQHF	TGTGCCTGGACTCCAGGGCTGGGCGATCAGCCCCAGCATTTT
TRBJ2-1	-	TRBV27	TRBD2	CASISGTSGYNEQFF	TGTGCCAGCATCTCTGGGACTAGCGGCTACAATGAGCAGTTCTTC
TRBJ2-1	-	TRBV2	-	CASSPFLVNSYNEQFF	TGTGCCAGCAGCCCGTTTCTTGTTAACTCCTACAATGAGCAGTTCTTC
TRBJ2-7	few	TRBV2	TRBD2	CASSENPSGDSYEQYF	TGTGCCAGCAGTGAAAACCCTAGCGGGGACTCCTACGAGCAGTACTTC
TRBJ1-1	-	TRBV29-1	-	CSVSHPTLNTEAFF	TGCAGCGTTAGCCACCCGACGCTGAACACTGAAGCTTTCTTT
TRBJ2-5	-	TRBV9	TRBD1	CASSTHGDRGRETQYF	TGTGCCAGCAGCACCCACGGTGACAGGGGGCGAGAGACCCAGTACTTC
TRBJ2-1	-	TRBV11-2	-	CAGSLDTFNEQFF	TGTGCCGGCAGCTTGGACACCTTCAATGAGCAGTTCTTC
TRBJ1-2	-	TRBV30	-	CTWSVRRDGYTF	TGTACCTGGAGTGTCAGGAGAGATGGCTACACCTTC
TRBJ2-1	-	TRBV27	-	CASSPYRVRKDEQFF	TGTGCCAGCAGTCCCTACAGGGTAAGGAAGGATGAGCAGTTCTTC
TRBJ2-1	-	TRBV30	TRBD2	CAWSPIRVAGGYNEQFF	TGTGCCTGGAGTCCCATCAGGGTAGCGGGGGGTTACAATGAGCAGTTCTTC
TRBJ2-5	-	TRBV2	-	CASSPFTGQYF	TGTGCCAGCAGCCCTTTTACAGGGCAGTACTTC
TRBJ2-7	few	TRBV7-2	-	CASSLDVGHPEQYF	TGTGCCAGCAGCTTAGACGTGGGGCACCCCGAGCAGTACTTC
TRBJ2-4	-	TRBV13	-	CASSQRRRGLDIQYF	TGTGCCAGCAGCCAACGGCGACGGGGGTTGGACATTCAGTACTTC
TRBJ1-4	-	TRBV15	-	CATSRDPGTEEKLFF	TGTGCCACCAGCAGAGATCCCGGGACGGAAGAAAAACTGTTTTTT
TRBJ2-5	-	TRBV29-1	TRBD2	CSVDPGLAEETQYF	TGCAGCGTAGACCCGGGACTAGCGGAAGAGACCCAGTACTTC
TRBJ1-1	-	TRBV27	-	CASSYQSSHTEAFF	TGTGCCAGCAGTTACCAGTCCAGCCACACTGAAGCTTTCTTT
TRBJ1-1	-	TRBV11-2	TRBD1	CASSLGTGRVRNTEAFF	TGTGCCAGCAGCCTAGGGACAGGGAGAGTGCGGAACACTGAAGCTTTCTTT
TRBJ2-3	-	TRBV18	-	CASSPDREATDTQYF	TGTGCCAGCTCACCCGACAGGGAGGCCACAGATACGCAGTATTTT
TRBJ2-3	-	TRBV7-9	TRBD2	CASSLALAGALSTDTQYF	TGTGCCAGCAGCCTGGCCCTAGCGGGGGCTTTAAGCACAGATACGCAGTATTTT
TRBJ2-7	-	TRBV7-2	-	CACSLALFGGNEQYF	TGTGCCTGCAGCTTAGCGTTATTTGGGGGTAACGAGCAGTACTTC
TRBJ2-7	few	TRBV20-1	-	CSARDGGGRVYEQYF	TGCAGTGCTAGAGACGGGGGAGGTAGGGTCTACGAGCAGTACTTC
TRBJ2-7	-	TRBV5-1	TRBD2	CTSSFPRGTSGLSYEQYF	TGCACCAGCAGCTTCCCGAGGGGGACTAGCGGCCTGTCCTACGAGCAGTACTTC
TRBJ1-2	few	TRBV29-1	TRBD1	CSAGGGQNYGYTF	TGCAGCGCGGGGGGGGGACAGAACTATGGCTACACCTTC
TRBJ2-1	-	TRBV10-3	TRBD2	CAISENFGAAPSGRSYEQFF	TGTGCCATCAGCGAGAATTTCGGCGCCGCCCCTAGCGGGAGAAGTTATGAGCAGTTCTTC
TRBJ1-5	-	TRBV6-2/TRBV6-3	-	CASSNHRDNQPQHF	TGTGCCAGCAGTAACCACCGGGACAATCAGCCCCAGCATTTT
TRBJ2-7	-	TRBV27	-	CASTPNRDTGSYEQYF	TGTGCCAGCACCCCGAACCGGGACACCGGCTCCTACGAGCAGTACTTC
TRBJ1-6	few	TRBV5-1	-	CASSLAGSTYNSPLHF	TGCGCCAGCAGCTTGGCAGGGAGTACCTATAATTCACCCCTCCACTTT
TRBJ1-1	-	TRBV11-2	-	CASSLVPAGYNTEAFF	TGTGCCAGCAGCTTAGTGCCAGCTGGGTATAACACTGAAGCTTTCTTT
TRBJ1-2	-	TRBV12-3/TRBV12-4	TRBD1	CASRLTGRHGGYTF	TGTGCCAGCAGGTTGACAGGGAGGCACGGGGGCTACACCTTC